The rows below give T cell receptor beta chains drawn from one sample of a study of blood T cells in healthy people across ages. TCRdb re-called the 5' RACE reads through MiXCR, storing one row per CDR3 protein. The sample shows about 1.8 million distinct CDR3 sequences, 49% of them seen only once. The specimen was blood. All receptors come from a woman aged 40 to 55 in good health. Each CDR3 is given with its conserved first and last residue. A D gene is named only where the DNA matches it firmly. A clone size is listed for some rows: how often the clone was seen (once, few, many), or a class if it is expanded.

J gene | D gene | V gene | clone size | CDR3 protein
TRBJ2-4 | . | TRBV7-9 | . | CASSADLQGAKNSQYF
TRBJ2-3 | . | TRBV27 | . | CASSSRDLTITDTQYF
TRBJ2-7 | . | TRBV4-3 | . | CASSHLGGDEQYF
TRBJ1-4 | TRBD1 | TRBV27 | . | CASTSDRGREKLFF
TRBJ2-5 | TRBD2 | TRBV20-1 | . | CSARPGLADQETQYF
TRBJ2-1 | . | TRBV29-1 | . | CSVVEYNEQFF
TRBJ1-6 | . | TRBV7-9 | few | CASSLSRGLDSPLHF
TRBJ1-2 | . | TRBV7-6 | . | CASSPRLGYGYTF
TRBJ1-6 | . | TRBV20-1 | once | CSATGKSTVLASPLHF
TRBJ2-5 | . | TRBV6-5 | few | CASRQGGQETQYF
TRBJ1-3 | TRBD1 | TRBV7-2 | . | CASSQHGQGAAGNTIYF
TRBJ1-1 | . | TRBV11-2 | . | CASSSPGATEAFF
TRBJ2-1 | . | TRBV4-3 | few | CASSQEPLTVQVYNEQFF
TRBJ2-5 | TRBD1 | TRBV7-2 | few | CASSWGQGRGETQYF
TRBJ2-7 | . | TRBV27 | few | CASRPGDSPYEQYF
TRBJ2-3 | . | TRBV7-2 | . | CASSSEAHRDGTQYF
TRBJ1-2 | . | TRBV29-1 | . | CSVADRVNYGYTF
TRBJ1-6 | . | TRBV5-1 | . | CASSSQTSRSPLHF
TRBJ2-7 | . | TRBV27 | . | CASSVGAGVYEQYF
TRBJ2-5 | . | TRBV10-3 | . | CATGTTEELTQYF